This TCR beta chain was sequenced during a study of early T cells in non-severe SARS-CoV-2 infection. Each CDR3 protein gets one entry after TCRdb re-called the 5' RACE reads with MiXCR. This table has some 70,000 distinct CDR3 sequences, approximately 9.1% appearing once. Germline assignment: CDR1 MNHNS and CDR2 SASEGT. V lost 7 bases and J lost 0; bases outside the gene matches: 6. The CDR3 loop spans 16 amino acids. The sequenced sample was whole blood. The chain has TRBV6-1 and TRBJ2-3, with TRBD2 matching over 11 bases. The clonotype was recovered from an adult who was a healthcare worker with PCR-confirmed SARS-CoV-2 infection or an uninfected control (not recorded which). CDR3 residues: CASTSRTSGSTDTQYF. The CDR3 DNA sequence: TGTGCCAGCACCAGCCGGACTAGCGGGAGCACAGATACGCAGTATTTT.